This T cell receptor beta chain was sequenced for a study of beta chain features in type 1 diabetes. General study results and limits: Shorter templates might be favored by PCR, equally in patients and controls.

Every isolated RNA sample was fully reverse transcribed, so sequencing captured expressed TCRB transcripts. Profiled with immunoSEQ multiplex PCR; TCRdb holds only in-frame clones, not every one. The top ten hold around 0.1% of the sample, which has fewer than 650,000 clones, around a sixth seen once. Trimming took off 3 bases at V and 6 bases at J, with 10 bases between the two ends. CDR1 SGHRS and CDR2 YFSETQ come from the germline V gene. The CDR3 loop spans 14 amino acids. To note about this clone: Its antigen is unidentified.

The sample taken for sequencing was naive CD4+ T cells from blood. The sequence came from a man aged 18 to 29 in good health. This chain uses TRBV5-1 with TRBJ1-6; D is unresolved. The CDR3 DNA reads as TGCGCCAGCAGCTCTCTCGTATCTAATTCACCCCTCCACTTT. Its protein is CASSSLVSNSPLHF.